The 31 T cell receptor beta chains in this list originate from one sample, sequenced in a study of blood T cell repertoires in COVID-19. Assay: immunoSEQ multiplex PCR; the TCRdb copy retains only in-frame clones and omits some. The top ten hold about 26% of the sample, which has about 170,000 clones, about 87% seen once. Sequencing was done on a sample of peripheral blood. The receptors were sampled from a man in his 60s with acute or convalescent COVID-19.

DNA for the CDR3: TGTGCCAGCAGCGGACGACAGGGGAGCTCCTACAATGAGCAGTTCTTC. Its protein is CASSGRQGSSYNEQFF. This chain uses TRBV7-9 with TRBJ2-1; 8 bases agree with TRBD1. This CDR3 comprises 16 residues. V gave up 5 bases and J gave up 0 bases; unmatched junction bases: 6. Germline V CDR1 and CDR2: SEHNR, FQNEAQ (reference sequence).

The V and J genes are TRBV12-5 and TRBJ1-1; tentatively, D is TRBD1 (5 bases). Germline CDR1 and CDR2: LGHNT and FRNRAP. The CDR3 extends over 13 amino acids. Trimming took 5 bases from V and 4 from J, leaving 11 bases between them. CDR3 sequence: CASGRGGFTEAFF. The CDR3 DNA sequence: TGTGCTAGTGGTCGGGGGGGGTTCACTGAAGCTTTCTTT.

This chain links TRBV24-1 with TRBJ1-5; TRBD1 might be the D (6 bases). The CDR3 length is 15 residues. V was shortened by 4 bases and J by 7 bases, with 16 bases between the two germline ends. Germline V gives CDR1 KGHDR, CDR2 SFDVKD. The CDR3 bases are TGTGCCACCAGTGACTCTACAGGGCCCGGGCAGCCCCAGCATTTT. Translated: CATSDSTGPGQPQHF.

Only a few counts were recorded for this clone. The chain employs TRBV5-4 and TRBJ1-1, with a possible D match to TRBD1 (6 bases). Germline CDR1 reads SGHNT; CDR2 reads YYREEE (reference sequence). The V end was cut by 4 bases, the J end by 5 bases, with 18 bases between. The CDR3 covers 15 residues. CDR3 in amino acids: CASSHSQGLETEAFF. CDR3 DNA sequence: TGTGCCAGCAGCCACTCACAGGGATTGGAGACTGAAGCTTTCTTT.

This chain links TRBV14 with TRBJ2-1; 7 bases are a match to TRBD1. CDR1 SGHDN and CDR2 FVKESK come from the germline V gene. Germline trimming cut 2 bases from V and 6 bases from J; bases unmatched to any gene: 13. The CDR3 is 17 amino acids. In nucleotides, the CDR3 is TGTGCCAGCAGCCAACACTATCCGGGACAGTGGTCCAATGAGCAGTTCTTC. It codes for CASSQHYPGQWSNEQFF.

V gene TRBV11-2 combines with J gene TRBJ2-1, with TRBD2 matching over 9 bases. Germline loops: CDR1 SGHAT, CDR2 FQNNGV. V shed 5 bases, J shed 0 bases, and the junction held 5 bases outside the gene matches. The CDR3 contains 16 residues. The CDR3 coding sequence is TGTGCCAGCAGCCCCGCTAGCGGGAACTCCTACAATGAGCAGTTCTTC. It is translated as CASSPASGNSYNEQFF.

The chain employs TRBV7-2 and TRBJ1-5; D ambiguous. Germline V CDR1 and CDR2: SGHTA, FQGNSA. V was pared by 4 bases and J by 7 bases, with 11 bases between. This CDR3 contains 13 residues. For the CDR3, the DNA is TGTGCCAGCAGCTCGACGATGGAGCAGCCCCAGCATTTT. Its translation: CASSSTMEQPQHF.

The genes are TRBV5-1 and TRBJ2-5; a weak D match, TRBD1 (5 bases). Trimming stripped 4 bases from V and 3 bases from J, with 13 bases between. CDR3 length equals 14 residues. Germline V gives CDR1 SGHRS, CDR2 YFSETQ. Here the CDR3 DNA reads TGCGCCAGCAGCCCAAGACAAGGGGAAGAGACCCAGTACTTC. Translation: CASSPRQGEETQYF.

This sequence joins TRBV30 and TRBJ1-6, with 8 bases fitting TRBD1. In germline, CDR1 is GTSNPN, CDR2 SVGIG (reference sequence). The CDR3 extends over 15 amino acids. The V segment lost 6 bases and the J segment 2 bases; nucleotides outside the gene matches: 6. Here the CDR3 reads CACHGQGAYNSPLHF. The CDR3 coding sequence is TGTGCCTGCCATGGACAGGGAGCCTATAATTCACCCCTCCACTTT.

This chain links TRBV19 with TRBJ1-5, with a weak D call TRBD1 (6 bases). V was shortened by 3 bases and J by 6 bases, with 12 bases between the two germline ends. This CDR3 is built from 14 residues. In germline, CDR1 is LNHDA, CDR2 SQIVND (reference sequence). CDR3 amino acids: CASSMNPGVQPQHF. The CDR3 region has the DNA TGTGCCAGTAGTATGAATCCAGGGGTTCAGCCCCAGCATTTT.

The chain employs TRBV7-6 and TRBJ2-6; perhaps TRBD1 as D (6 bases). The V end lost 6 bases, the J end lost 0 bases, and 12 bases lay between the germline ends. From germline, CDR1 is SGHVS and CDR2 FNYEAQ. This CDR3 comprises 16 residues. The CDR3 DNA is TGTGCCAGCAGTTCTCTAGGGGGCTCTGGGGCCAACGTCCTGACTTTC. This sequence encodes CASSSLGGSGANVLTF.

This clone has a single count. V is TRBV7-3 and J is TRBJ2-7; D possibly corresponds to TRBD2 (5 bases). Trimming removed 1 base from V and 3 bases from J, with 10 bases in between. Germline V gene lookup returns CDR1 SGHTA and CDR2 FQGTGA. The CDR3 spans 14 residues. The CDR3 sequence is CASSLMEDGYEQYF. As DNA, the CDR3 is TGTGCCAGCAGCTTAATGGAGGATGGCTACGAGCAGTACTTC.

The V gene is TRBV5-5, the J gene TRBJ2-3; 7 positions agree with TRBD1. Germline values: CDR1 SGHKS, CDR2 YYEKEE (reference sequence). The CDR3 sequence is 14 residues long. V shed 2 bases and J 2 bases; nucleotides not matched to a gene: 2. DNA for the CDR3: TGTGCCAGCAGCTTCGGACAGGACACAGATACGCAGTATTTT. Translating it yields CASSFGQDTDTQYF.

This chain joins TRBV12-3 or TRBV12-4 and TRBJ2-5; D might be TRBD1 (6 bases). The CDR3 is 13 amino acids. Trimming stripped 2 bases from V and 5 bases from J, with 9 bases between. CDR3 sequence (DNA): TGTGCCAGCAGTTTAACAGGGCGGGAGACCCAGTACTTC. It specifies CASSLTGRETQYF.

The chain has TRBV6-4 and TRBJ2-3; 14 nucleotides line up with TRBD2. J lost 5 bases, V lost 6 bases, and 4 bases had no gene match. Germline CDR1 MRHNA, CDR2 SNTAGT. The CDR3 loop spans 15 amino acids. CDR3 nucleotides: TGTGCCAGCAGCGTGACTAGCGGGGGGGAAGATACGCAGTATTTT. It codes for CASSVTSGGEDTQYF.

This clone has more than one count but fewer than ten. The rearrangement joins TRBV29-1 to TRBJ2-1; 10 bases align to TRBD2. The V segment lost 7 bases and the J segment 4 bases; nucleotides outside the gene matches: 7. CDR3 length equals 14 residues. Germline V gene lookup returns CDR1 SQVTM and CDR2 ANQGSEA. CDR3 DNA: TGCAGCGCCAGACTAGCGGGTGGTTACAATGAGCAGTTCTTC. As protein: CSARLAGGYNEQFF.

This clone has just a few counts. The chain is built from TRBV7-9 and TRBJ1-3; 7 bases agree with TRBD1. Germline CDR1 reads SEHNR; CDR2 reads FQNEAQ (reference sequence). The CDR3 runs 16 residues. V was pared by 6 bases and J by 4 bases, with 12 bases of the junction left unmatched. CDR3 DNA sequence: TGTGCCAGCAGTTTTGATCCAGGGGGACAGGGAAACACCATATATTTT. Amino acid sequence: CASSFDPGGQGNTIYF.

The genes are TRBV19 and TRBJ1-1; no firm D call. This CDR3 region has 15 residues. Trimming pared 7 bases from V and 5 bases from J, leaving 20 bases between. Germline V gives CDR1 LNHDA, CDR2 SQIVND (reference sequence). CDR3 sequence reads: CASTPGGGAGTEAFF. In nucleotides, the CDR3 is TGTGCCAGTACCCCTGGTGGCGGCGCGGGTACTGAAGCTTTCTTT.

This chain connects TRBV19 to TRBJ1-5, with TRBD1 matching 8 bases. V was pared by 6 bases and J by 3 bases, with 16 bases of the junction left unmatched. The CDR3 totals 18 residues. Germline V gene lookup returns CDR1 LNHDA and CDR2 SQIVND (reference sequence). In DNA, the CDR3 is TGTGCCAGTAGCACGGTGGGGACAGGCAACCCCTTCAATCAGCCCCAGCATTTT. It encodes CASSTVGTGNPFNQPQHF.

This chain connects TRBV9 to TRBJ2-1, with 12 bases aligning to TRBD2. Unmatched junction bases numbered 8, after V lost 3 bases and J lost 4 bases. The V gene's germline CDR1 is SGDLS and CDR2 YYNGEE. CDR3 size: 17 residues. This chain's CDR3 is CASSAALAGGPYNEQFF. The CDR3 DNA is TGTGCCAGCAGCGCGGCACTAGCGGGGGGCCCTTACAATGAGCAGTTCTTC.

V usage is TRBV18 and J usage is TRBJ2-2, with a possible D match to TRBD2 (5 bases). Trimming took 5 bases from V and 7 from J, leaving 8 bases between them. Germline CDR1 is KGHSH and CDR2 is LQKENI. The CDR3 totals 12 residues. CDR3 in amino acids: CASSSRDGELFF. The CDR3 DNA sequence: TGTGCCAGCTCAAGTCGGGACGGGGAGCTGTTTTTT.

In nucleotides, the CDR3 is TGTGCCAGCAGCTTCCCGGGGAGAAGCTACAATGAGCAGTTCTTC. Protein product: CASSFPGRSYNEQFF. The chain links TRBV5-4 to TRBJ2-1, with a weak D call TRBD2 (5 bases). The CDR3 totals 15 residues. The germline CDR1 and CDR2 sequences are SGHNT and YYREEE (reference sequence). Between the trimmed V and J ends, which lost 2 bases and 3 bases, there was a span of 12 bases.

The chain joins TRBV19 to TRBJ1-1, with 9 positions matching TRBD1. There are 15 residues in the CDR3. The germline CDR1 and CDR2 sequences are LNHDA and SQIVND (reference sequence). V lost 5 bases and J lost 5; bases outside the gene matches: 9. The CDR3 DNA reads as TGTGCCAGTAGTCTAGGACAGGGGCGGGATACTGAAGCTTTCTTT. Protein: CASSLGQGRDTEAFF.

The chain is built from TRBV4-2 and TRBJ2-7; tentatively, D is TRBD2 (7 bases). V lost 1 base, J lost 2 bases, and 15 bases lay in between. The V gene's germline CDR1 is LGHNA and CDR2 YNFKEQ. The CDR3 length is 16 residues. CDR3: CASSQGVRGAAYEQYF. CDR3 sequence (DNA): TGTGCCAGCAGCCAAGGGGTTCGGGGGGCCGCCTACGAGCAGTACTTC.

J is TRBJ2-1 and V is TRBV5-4, with TRBD2 matching 12 bases. J lost 3 bases, V lost 4 bases, and 8 bases had no gene match. This CDR3 is built from 17 residues. Germline CDR1 reads SGHNT; CDR2 reads YYREEE (reference sequence). Written as DNA, the CDR3 is TGTGCCAGCAGCCCCGCTAGCGGGAGGGCCCTCTACAATGAGCAGTTCTTC. As protein: CASSPASGRALYNEQFF.

V and J are TRBV18 and TRBJ2-2, with D perhaps TRBD1 (6 bases). Trimming stripped 3 bases from V and 6 bases from J, with 11 bases between. The germline V gene has CDR1 KGHSH and CDR2 LQKENI. The CDR3 is 14 residues long. CDR3 in DNA: TGTGCCAGCTCACCGGGACACCCAGCCGGGGAGCTGTTTTTT. This sequence encodes CASSPGHPAGELFF.

This clone was detected only once. The chain employs TRBV5-1 and TRBJ2-3; a possible D gene is TRBD2 (7 bases). The V gene lost 5 bases and the J gene lost 4 bases, with 14 bases spanning the gap. This CDR3 spans 14 amino acids. Germline V lookup: CDR1 SGHRS, CDR2 YFSETQ. The chain's CDR3 is CASSRGADSDTQYF. The CDR3 coding sequence is TGCGCCAGCAGTCGGGGGGCCGACTCAGATACGCAGTATTTT. The whole variable domain, filled in from reference TRBV5-1 and TRBJ2-3, reads KAGVTQTPRYLIKTRGQQVTLSCSPISGHRSVSWYQQTPGQGLQFLFEYFSETQRNKGNFPGRFSGRQFSNSRSEMNVSTLELGDSALYLCASSRGADSDTQYFGPGTRLTVL.

V usage is TRBV10-3 and J usage is TRBJ2-3; the match to TRBD1 covers 9 bases. The CDR3 length is 16 residues. The junction had 7 bases not matched to a gene; V was cut back by 6 bases and J by 0 bases. From germline, CDR1 is ENHRY and CDR2 SYGVKD. For the CDR3, the DNA is TGTGCCATCAGGGTGACAGGGGGTCTTAGCACAGATACGCAGTATTTT. This codes for CAIRVTGGLSTDTQYF.

In its sample, this clone was seen once. This sequence joins TRBV1 and TRBJ1-5. TRBV1 has pseudogene status. CDR3 length: 17 amino acids. CDR3 in amino acids: CTSSQDRIEGNNQPQHF. The CDR3 region has the DNA TGCACCAGCAGCCAAGATCGAATCGAGGGAAACAATCAGCCCCAGCATTTT.

V is TRBV2 and J is TRBJ2-7, with 8 bases that match TRBD1. The CDR3 totals 14 residues. The ends lost 6 bases at V and 2 bases at J; junction bases unmatched: 6. Germline CDR1 SNHLY, CDR2 FYNNEI. This chain's CDR3 is CASSPGTGTYEQYV. The DNA of the CDR3 is TGTGCCAGCAGCCCCGGGACAGGTACCTACGAGCAGTACGTC.

The chain carries TRBV5-1 and TRBJ1-2, with D perhaps matching TRBD1 (5 bases). The V gene lost 4 bases and the J gene lost 8 bases, with 12 bases spanning the gap. This CDR3 is 12 amino acids long. CDR1 is SGHRS and CDR2 is YFSETQ in the germline V gene. Here the CDR3 reads CASSQGNTGYTF. The DNA for the CDR3 is TGCGCCAGCAGCCAGGGAAATACCGGCTACACCTTC.